The 27 T cell receptor beta chains presented below share a single source sample, sequenced in a study of read filtering for tumor transcriptome and immune sequencing. This library used around 400 ng RNA and molecular barcoded adaptors spanning alpha/delta and beta/gamma chains. TCRdb re-called the reads through MiXCR, storing one row per CDR3 protein. The sample holds approximately 62,000 distinct CDR3 sequences, roughly a fifth seen once. Source material: a population of CD138-negative cells sorted from bone marrow. These receptors were obtained from a donor aged 40 or over with multiple myeloma.

Points on this clonotype: The junction departs from the called germline gene at one end, perhaps through a read error. V usage is TRBV28 and J usage is TRBJ2-2; tentatively, D is TRBD1 (6 bases). Germline V gives CDR1 MDHEN, CDR2 SYDVKM. The CDR3 loop spans 16 amino acids. Written as DNA, the CDR3 is TGTGCCCGCAGTTCCCCCGACAGGATGCAGTTCGGGGAGCTGCTTTTT. This sequence encodes CARSSPDRMQFGELLF.

At least ten counts were recorded for this clonotype. Being one base from a much bigger clone, this may be a read error. No conserved phenylalanine or tryptophan ends this CDR3, so it is likely a read error. The chain is built from TRBV2 and TRBJ2-1; the D is unclear. CDR3 length: 12 amino acids. Germline lookup yields CDR1 SNHLY and CDR2 FYNNEI. The V end lost 7 bases, the J end lost 8 bases, and 12 bases lay between the germline ends. CDR3 residues: CASMGRFDEQFL. CDR3 bases: TGTGCCAGCATGGGTAGGTTCGATGAGCAGTTCCTC.

Concerning this clonotype: This sequence may be a read error, since a much larger clone differs from it by one base. This chain uses TRBV30 with TRBJ2-5; tentative D call: TRBD2 (5 bases). Per the germline V gene, CDR1 is GTSNPN and CDR2 is SVGIG (reference sequence). CDR3 length equals 11 residues. The CDR3 protein is CAWDYQETQCF. CDR3 coding DNA: TGTGCCTGGGACTACCAAGAGACCCAGTGCTTC.

This clonotype has a count of ten or more. This chain joins TRBV6-1 and TRBJ2-4, with D tentatively TRBD1 (6 bases). The germline V and J ends were trimmed by 6 bases and 5 bases, with 20 bases remaining between them. The CDR3 contains 16 residues. Germline V lookup: CDR1 MNHNS, CDR2 SASEGT. The CDR3 DNA reads as TGTGCCAGCAGCGGCAGGAGCCGGCAGGGGCAAAACATTCAGTACTTC. It specifies CASSGRSRQGQNIQYF.

This clonotype came up many times. The chain recombines TRBV7-9 with TRBJ2-2; weak D call: TRBD1 (5 bases). Germline loops: CDR1 SEHNR, CDR2 FQNEAQ (reference sequence). V was shortened by 9 bases and J by 2 bases, with 7 bases between the two germline ends. This CDR3 is 12 amino acids long. The CDR3 nucleotides read TGTGCCAGACAGGTTAACACCGGGGAGCTGTTTTTT. Its protein product is CARQVNTGELFF.

V and J are TRBV5-1 and TRBJ1-3; TRBD1 might be the D (6 bases). Per the germline V gene, CDR1 is SGHRS and CDR2 is YFSETQ. V lost 7 bases and J lost 0, with 14 bases in between. The CDR3 sequence is 15 residues long. CDR3 sequence: CASGPGDISGNTIYF. CDR3 nucleotide sequence: TGCGCCAGCGGTCCCGGGGACATCTCTGGAAACACCATATATTTT.

This clonotype was observed many times. CDR3 in amino acids: CAISRDLGRFNEQFF. In nucleotides, the CDR3 is TGTGCCATCAGCCGAGATCTCGGACGGTTCAATGAGCAGTTCTTC. The chain carries TRBV10-3 and TRBJ2-1; D is uncertain. The CDR3 totals 15 residues. Trimming cost V 6 bases and J 6 bases, with 18 bases left between them. CDR1 ENHRY and CDR2 SYGVKD come from the germline V gene.

As for this clonotype: One junction end disagrees with the germline gene, perhaps due to a read error. This sequence joins TRBV29-1 and TRBJ2-1; 8 positions match TRBD2. Germline V gene sequence: CDR1 SQVTM, CDR2 ANQGSEA. This CDR3 spans 15 amino acids. The DNA for the CDR3 is TGCAGCGTCGCGACCAGCGGGAGAAGATACAATGAGCGGTTCTTC. Protein product: CSVATSGRRYNERFF.

This clonotype appeared many times. This chain joins TRBV10-3 and TRBJ2-1, with 12 bases identical to TRBD2. Germline V gene lookup returns CDR1 ENHRY and CDR2 SYGVKD. The CDR3 length is 14 residues. The J segment lost 10 bases and the V segment lost 6 bases, leaving 7 bases of the junction unmatched. This CDR3 is CAIRTTSGSVEQFF. For the CDR3, the DNA is TGTGCCATCAGAACGACTAGCGGGAGTGTAGAGCAGTTCTTC.

The table lists this clonotype with many counts. The chain uses TRBV18 and TRBJ2-1, with TRBD2 matching 8 bases. CDR3 length equals 13 residues. The germline V gene has CDR1 KGHSH and CDR2 LQKENI. V dropped 2 bases and J dropped 9; count of bases not matched to a gene: 3. This CDR3 is CASSPGLAGEQFF. The CDR3 DNA reads TGTGCCAGCTCACCAGGACTAGCAGGTGAGCAGTTCTTC.

This clonotype was counted at least ten times. The genes are TRBV5-1 and TRBJ2-6; no firm D call. The CDR3 extends over 14 amino acids. The germline CDR1 and CDR2 sequences are SGHRS and YFSETQ. Trimming cost V 5 bases and J 0 bases, with 6 bases left between them. The CDR3, as DNA: TGCGCCAGCAGTGAAAGCTCTGGGGCCAACGTCCTGACTTTC. Protein sequence: CASSESSGANVLTF.

This clonotype was recorded many times. This rearrangement joins TRBV2 to TRBJ2-3; D is uncertain. CDR1 and CDR2 (germline): SNHLY, FYNNEI. The V end was cut by 1 base, the J end by 2 bases, with 7 bases between. The CDR3 sequence is 14 residues long. Written as DNA, the CDR3 is TGTGCCAGCAGTGAAGATAGGGTCACAGATACGCAGTATTTT. Protein product: CASSEDRVTDTQYF. Based on the CDR3 plus reference TRBV2 and TRBJ2-3, the full variable domain is EPEVTQTPSHQVTQMGQEVILRCVPISNHLYFYWYRQILGQKVEFLVSFYNNEISEKSEIFDDQFSVERPDGSNFTLKIRSTKLEDSAMYFCASSEDRVTDTQYFGPGTRLTVL.

This clonotype was seen repeatedly, ten times or more. The chain employs TRBV5-1 and TRBJ2-1; perhaps TRBD1 as D (6 bases). Germline CDR1 SGHRS, CDR2 YFSETQ. The V end was cut by 0 bases, the J end by 3 bases, with 10 bases between. The CDR3 sequence is 15 residues long. In DNA, the CDR3 is TGCGCCAGCAGCTTGGACAAGGGGGTCTACAATGAGCAGTTCTTC. This translates into CASSLDKGVYNEQFF.

This clonotype has at least ten counts. This chain joins TRBV18 and TRBJ2-1, with no clear D. Trimming stripped 3 bases from V and 9 bases from J, with 24 bases between. This CDR3 contains 17 residues. The V gene's germline CDR1 is KGHSH and CDR2 LQKENI. The DNA of the CDR3 is TGTGCCAGCTCACCGAACATCGAACATTACTACCGAGGTGAGCAGTTCTTC. Translating it yields CASSPNIEHYYRGEQFF.

This clonotype was seen a single time. Since a much larger clone is just one base distant, this may be a read error. V gene TRBV18 combines with J gene TRBJ2-3; TRBD2 matches at 11 bases. The junction had 10 bases not matched to a gene; V was cut back by 2 bases and J by 6 bases. Per germline, CDR1 KGHSH and CDR2 LQKENI. The CDR3 loop spans 17 amino acids. DNA of the CDR3: TGTGCCAGCTCACCATTTTTCGCTAGCGGGAGGTCGGATACGCAGTATTTT. It encodes CASSPFFASGRSDTQYF.

On this clonotype: A read error is possible here, since a much larger clone lies one base away. Likely a read error: the CDR3 ends without its conserved phenylalanine or tryptophan. The rearrangement uses TRBV6-5 and TRBJ1-1; D possibly corresponds to TRBD1 (5 bases). Germline CDR1 reads MNHEY; CDR2 reads SVGAGI. The V end lost 6 bases, the J end lost 0 bases, and 8 bases lay between the germline ends. There are 13 residues in the CDR3. CDR3 in DNA: TGTGCCAGCAGGGTAGGGGTGAACACTGAAGCTTTCTCT. Its translation: CASRVGVNTEAFS.

This clonotype showed up just once. A much larger clone differs by one base, so this may be a read error. The V and J genes are TRBV5-1 and TRBJ2-2, with 10 bases that match TRBD2. CDR1 and CDR2 (germline): SGHRS, YFSETQ. J was trimmed by 5 bases and V by 0 bases; bases with no gene match: 7. There are 17 residues in the CDR3. The chain's CDR3 is CASSLGLAGDCTGELFF. The CDR3 nucleotides read TGCGCCAGCAGCTTGGGTCTAGCGGGAGATTGTACCGGGGAGCTGTTTTTT.

This clonotype showed up just once. The conserved final phenylalanine or tryptophan is absent from the CDR3, which likely points to a read error. The gene calls are TRBV6-5 and TRBJ2-3; 11 bases match TRBD2. Losses at the gene ends were 6 bases for V and 2 bases for J; bases not matched to a gene: 10. The CDR3 length is 17 residues. The germline gives CDR1 MNHEY, CDR2 SVGAGI. The DNA for the CDR3 is TGTGCCAGCAGCTACCAACTAGCGGGGGAGATCACAGATACGCAGTATTCT. Translation: CASSYQLAGEITDTQYS.

This clonotype was found many times. V gene TRBV20-1 combines with J gene TRBJ2-6; D is ambiguous. The CDR3 runs to 14 residues. Trimming stripped 1 base from V and 2 bases from J, with 6 bases between. Germline-derived CDR1 and CDR2 are DFQATT and SNEGSKA (reference sequence). The CDR3 sequence is CSARAGAGANVLTF. CDR3 DNA sequence: TGCAGTGCTAGAGCCGGCGCTGGGGCCAACGTCCTGACTTTC.

This clonotype was picked up many times. This chain links TRBV3-1 with TRBJ2-2; D is unclear. V was pared by 0 bases and J by 3 bases, with 14 bases between. The germline V gene has CDR1 LGHDT and CDR2 YNNKEL (reference sequence). CDR3 length equals 17 residues. The CDR3 region has the DNA TGTGCCAGCAGCCAAGATCGGGTAGCAGCTGACACCGGGGAGCTGTTTTTT. This sequence encodes CASSQDRVAADTGELFF. Full variable domain (rest looked up from reference TRBV3-1 and TRBJ2-2): DTAVSQTPKYLVTQMGNDKSIKCEQNLGHDTMYWYKQDSKKFLKIMFSYNNKELIINETVPNRFSPKSPDKAHLNLHINSLELGDSAVYFCASSQDRVAADTGELFFGEGSRLTVL.

This clonotype has a handful of counts. The V call is TRBV19, the J call TRBJ1-1; 12 bases match TRBD1. The CDR3 spans 14 residues. CDR1 and CDR2 (germline): LNHDA, SQIVND (reference sequence). Unmatched junction bases numbered 8, after V lost 7 bases and J lost 8 bases. CDR3 nucleotide sequence: TGTGCCAGTACCCCGGGACAGGGGGCGCCGGAAGCTTTCTTT. The encoded protein is CASTPGQGAPEAFF.

V usage is TRBV30 and J usage is TRBJ1-2, with TRBD1 as a possible D gene (5 bases). CDR3 length: 11 amino acids. Trimming stripped 0 bases from V and 10 bases from J, with 9 bases between. Germline V gives CDR1 GTSNPN, CDR2 SVGIG (reference sequence). As DNA, the CDR3 is TGTGCCTGGAGTGTATTGGGGCCCTACACCTTC. It yields the protein CAWSVLGPYTF. The full variable domain, completed using reference TRBV30 and TRBJ1-2, is SQTIHQWPATLVQPVGSPLSLECTVEGTSNPNLYWYRQAAGRGLQLLFYSVGIGQISSEVPQNLSASRPQDRQFILSSKKLLLSDSGFYLCAWSVLGPYTFGSGTRLTVV.

This clonotype was counted at least ten times. The chain recombines TRBV30 with TRBJ2-7; 7 bases line up with TRBD1. The CDR3 consists of 16 residues. CDR1 and CDR2 from the germline V gene are GTSNPN and SVGIG (reference sequence). V was clipped by 3 bases and J by 3 bases; unmatched bases: 14. The CDR3 sequence is CAWSDFVGQNFYEQYF. As DNA, the CDR3 is TGTGCCTGGAGCGACTTCGTGGGACAGAATTTCTACGAGCAGTACTTC.

The chain carries TRBV11-2 and TRBJ2-5; TRBD2 agrees at 8 bases. V shed 5 bases, J shed 0 bases, and the junction held 14 bases outside the gene matches. This CDR3 has 18 residues. The V gene's germline CDR1 is SGHAT and CDR2 FQNNGV. CDR3 protein: CASSPLWGSGGHQETQYF. Here the CDR3 DNA reads TGTGCCAGCAGCCCCCTCTGGGGGAGCGGGGGCCACCAAGAGACCCAGTACTTC.

In this sample, this clonotype turned up many times. The V and J genes are TRBV6-5 and TRBJ1-2; D is unresolved. Germline assignment: CDR1 MNHEY and CDR2 SVGAGI. The CDR3 is 17 amino acids. The V gene lost 6 bases and the J gene lost 5 bases, with 25 bases spanning the gap. Here the CDR3 DNA reads TGTGCCAGCAGAGGTACGGGTCCGGCCGAAGTACTGTATGGCTACACCTTC. Protein sequence: CASRGTGPAEVLYGYTF.

This clonotype was observed at least ten times. This chain uses TRBV28 with TRBJ1-1; weak D call: TRBD1 (5 bases). The CDR3 has 15 amino acids. Between the trimmed V and J ends, which lost 6 bases and 0 bases, there was a span of 14 bases. Per germline, CDR1 MDHEN and CDR2 SYDVKM. The CDR3 nucleotides are TGTGCCAGCAGGTTGTTAGGGGTTGTGAACACTGAAGCTTTCTTT. This encodes CASRLLGVVNTEAFF.

With respect to this clonotype: A much larger clone lies one base from this, so it may be a read error. The rearrangement uses TRBV15 and TRBJ2-5, with a possible D match to TRBD2 (6 bases). The germline V and J ends were trimmed by 7 bases and 9 bases, with 18 bases remaining between them. The CDR3 is made up of 13 amino acids. Germline CDR1 and CDR2: LNHNV and YYDKDF (reference sequence). In nucleotides, the CDR3 is TGTGCCACCAACTACAGGTTTGGGGAGGCCCAGTACTTC. Translated: CATNYRFGEAQYF.